This T cell receptor (beta chain) appears in the sequencing data of a study of T cell responses to AZD1222 COVID-19 vaccine. Study-wide results and limits: Sampling captured repertoires only after the peak T cell response. Increases in Spike-specific TCR breadth and depth were seen after two AZD1222 doses. Clonal diversity may have been underestimated, and the donors were mostly white British, with more females than males. Just a handful of AZD1222 recipients were seropositive at baseline.

Produced via immunoSEQ multiplex PCR; TCRdb's table is partial and in-frame only. Found here are approximately 120,000 clones, about 86% of them singletons; the top ten hold around 10%. CDR1 is LNHDA, CDR2 SQIVND, per germline (reference sequence). V lost 5 bases to trimming and J lost 2 bases; unmatched junction nucleotides: 13. This CDR3 spans 17 amino acids. As regards this clone: The antigen is unknown.

The rearrangement links TRBV19 to TRBJ2-5; 8 positions match TRBD2. The sequence was collected from an adult in good health. Material: peripheral blood, obtained on day 0 of AZD1222 vaccination. The CDR3 sequence: CASSPNGGGKGQETQYF. The CDR3 bases are TGTGCCAGTAGTCCCAACGGCGGGGGGAAAGGACAAGAGACCCAGTACTTC.